The clone carrying this T cell receptor (beta chain) has just a few counts. This record comes from a study of identical twins. The CDR3 covers 13 residues. The germline gives CDR1 SEHNR, CDR2 FQNEAQ (reference sequence). The V end was cut by 5 bases, the J end by 8 bases, with 13 bases between. TCRdb reprocessed the 5' RACE reads with MiXCR, giving one entry per CDR3 protein. The data show roughly 200,000 distinct CDR3 sequences, with about 16% seen just once and over 35% held by the top ten. The same data also went into a second study, on T cells expressing NK-cell markers.

The V call is TRBV7-9, the J call TRBJ2-1, with D maybe TRBD2 (6 bases). The sample taken for sequencing was CD8+ T cells sorted from blood. The TCR sequence derives from a woman aged 18-29 years in good health. The CDR3 is CASSRDLGDEQFF. CDR3 nucleotides: TGTGCCAGCAGCCGGGACTTAGGCGATGAGCAGTTCTTC.